These 26 T cell receptor beta chains originate from one sample sequenced in a study of T-cell memory formation after mild COVID-19. In TCRdb, the 5' RACE reads were re-called with MiXCR into one record per CDR3 protein. The data contain under 700,000 distinct CDR3 sequences, 20% of them singletons. Sequencing was carried out using PBMCs or a T cell subset sorted from them (not recorded which). The receptors were gathered from an adult woman who had mild COVID-19 (a few samples of this study predate the infection). Cell type and time point are not known.

This clonotype turned up a few times. The chain links TRBV2 to TRBJ1-2; D gene unclear. This CDR3 contains 14 residues. CDR1 and CDR2 from the germline V gene are SNHLY and FYNNEI. The germline V and J ends were trimmed by 4 bases and 7 bases, with 16 bases remaining between them. The CDR3 nucleotides read TGTGCCAGCAGTGTAGAGGGTGTCGGTCGTGGCTACACCTTC. This encodes CASSVEGVGRGYTF. The full variable domain, in which reference TRBV2 and TRBJ1-2 provide the parts outside the CDR3, is EPEVTQTPSHQVTQMGQEVILRCVPISNHLYFYWYRQILGQKVEFLVSFYNNEISEKSEIFDDQFSVERPDGSNFTLKIRSTKLEDSAMYFCASSVEGVGRGYTFGSGTRLTVV.

This chain uses TRBV20-1 with TRBJ1-1; a possible D gene is TRBD1 (5 bases). Germline assignment: CDR1 DFQATT and CDR2 SNEGSKA (reference sequence). The ends were cut back, 2 bases at V and 0 bases at J, with 13 bases in the middle. CDR3 length: 15 amino acids. The CDR3 reads CSARPPSGLNTEAFF. The CDR3 DNA is TGCAGTGCTAGACCCCCATCGGGGCTGAACACTGAAGCTTTCTTT.

CDR3 coding DNA: TGTGCCACCAGCAGATCGACAGGGGTGGAGACCCAGTACTTC. Amino acid sequence: CATSRSTGVETQYF. The rearrangement links TRBV15 to TRBJ2-5, with 8 bases fitting TRBD1. There are 14 residues in the CDR3. Germline V gene lookup returns CDR1 LNHNV and CDR2 YYDKDF (reference sequence). With 2 bases clipped from V and 5 bases from J, the junction kept 4 bases outside the gene matches.

This clonotype was counted between two and nine times. V and J are TRBV3-1 and TRBJ2-5; D possibly matches TRBD1 or TRBD2 (5 bases each). Trimming left V 0 bases short and J 7 bases short, with 12 bases between. This CDR3 spans 14 amino acids. Germline loops: CDR1 LGHDT, CDR2 YNNKEL (reference sequence). The CDR3 region has the DNA TGTGCCAGCAGCCAAGATATGGGGGTTCGGACCCAGTACTTC. Its protein product is CASSQDMGVRTQYF.

The rearrangement uses TRBV12-3 or TRBV12-4 and TRBJ1-4; 10 bases are shared with TRBD1. The CDR3 totals 14 residues. V lost 9 bases and J lost 8; bases outside the gene matches: 9. CDR3 sequence reads: CASGTGTGEEKLFF. CDR3 DNA sequence: TGTGCCAGTGGCACCGGGACAGGGGAAGAAAAACTGTTTTTT.

V is TRBV6-5 and J is TRBJ1-4; possibly TRBD1 for D (5 bases). Germline loops: CDR1 MNHEY, CDR2 SVGAGI. The CDR3 is 14 residues long. V was cut by 6 bases and J by 8 bases, with 16 bases left in between. In DNA form, the CDR3 reads TGTGCCAGCAGCCGCCTCAGGGCGGACGAAAAACTGTTTTTT. Amino acid sequence: CASSRLRADEKLFF.

This clonotype was picked up a small number of times. Here the CDR3 reads CATSDRTGGEVDEQFF. The CDR3 bases are TGTGCCACCAGTGACAGGACAGGGGGCGAGGTTGATGAGCAGTTCTTC. The V call is TRBV24-1, the J call TRBJ2-1; 11 bases map to TRBD1. This CDR3 comprises 16 residues. Unmatched junction bases numbered 9, after V lost 4 bases and J lost 8 bases. From germline, CDR1 is KGHDR and CDR2 SFDVKD.

The rearrangement uses TRBV5-1 and TRBJ1-2; D is undetermined. CDR1 SGHRS and CDR2 YFSETQ come from the germline V gene. Trimming cost V 1 base and J 1 base, with 11 bases left between them. The CDR3 is 15 residues long. CDR3 residues: CASSLMPTDNYGYTF. The CDR3 coding sequence is TGCGCCAGCAGCTTGATGCCCACGGATAACTATGGCTACACCTTC.

A few counts support this clonotype. This chain connects TRBV20-1 to TRBJ1-2; 9 bases are a match to TRBD1. Per the germline V gene, CDR1 is DFQATT and CDR2 is SNEGSKA (reference sequence). The V segment lost 4 bases and the J segment 1 base; nucleotides outside the gene matches: 13. This CDR3 is built from 17 residues. CDR3 in DNA: TGCAGTGCTACGGGGACAGGGACAACCCGCTATAACTATGGCTACACCTTC. Protein: CSATGTGTTRYNYGYTF.

This clonotype was recorded at least ten times. DNA for the CDR3: TGTGCCAGCACTAGTCTCCCGGGACAGGGCTCGGGGCAGTACTTC. Protein product: CASTSLPGQGSGQYF. This chain joins TRBV7-2 and TRBJ2-7, with TRBD1 identical over 9 bases. The CDR3 loop spans 15 amino acids. J gave up 9 bases and V 7 bases, and 16 bases lay outside the gene matches. Germline loops: CDR1 SGHTA, CDR2 FQGNSA.

The V and J genes are TRBV7-3 and TRBJ2-3; 8 bases match TRBD1. The junction had 14 bases not matched to a gene; V was cut back by 5 bases and J by 1 base. This CDR3 region has 18 residues. Looked up from germline, CDR1 is SGHTA and CDR2 is FQGTGA. The CDR3 region is CASSPTPAGGLGTDTQYF. The CDR3 region has the DNA TGTGCCAGCAGCCCCACCCCGGCAGGGGGCTTAGGCACAGATACGCAGTATTTT. Full variable domain (remainder filled in from reference TRBV7-3 and TRBJ2-3): GAGVSQTPSNKVTEKGKYVELRCDPISGHTALYWYRQSLGQGPEFLIYFQGTGAADDSGLPNDRFFAVRPEGSVSTLKIQRTERGDSAVYLCASSPTPAGGLGTDTQYFGPGTRLTVL.

The chain combines TRBV11-2 with TRBJ2-3; 8 nucleotides line up with TRBD1. The CDR3 totals 16 residues. CDR1 is SGHAT, CDR2 FQNNGV, per germline. V dropped 2 bases and J dropped 6; count of bases not matched to a gene: 10. The CDR3 sequence is CASSLPFGQGADTQYF. CDR3 sequence (DNA): TGTGCCAGCAGCTTACCCTTCGGACAGGGTGCGGATACGCAGTATTTT.

This clonotype showed up just a few times. CDR3 in amino acids: CASSSPAGGPGANVLTF. The CDR3 DNA sequence: TGTGCCAGCAGCTCACCAGCGGGGGGGCCTGGGGCCAACGTCCTGACTTTC. The chain carries TRBV7-3 and TRBJ2-6, with 10 bases matching TRBD2. V dropped 4 bases and J dropped 2; count of bases not matched to a gene: 5. This CDR3 has 17 amino acids. From germline, CDR1 is SGHTA and CDR2 FQGTGA.

This clonotype was observed a few times. V gene TRBV12-3 or TRBV12-4 combines with J gene TRBJ1-4; D call uncertain. V gave up 6 bases and J gave up 0 bases, with 8 bases separating them. This CDR3 region has 14 residues. The CDR3 loop is CASSHPATNEKLFF. CDR3 nucleotide sequence: TGTGCCAGCAGCCATCCGGCAACTAATGAAAAACTGTTTTTT.

This clonotype was observed a handful of times. The chain uses TRBV3-1 and TRBJ2-7; 8 bases map to TRBD2. J was trimmed by 7 bases and V by 1 base; bases with no gene match: 9. This CDR3 spans 15 amino acids. Germline CDR1 is LGHDT and CDR2 is YNNKEL (reference sequence). CDR3 coding DNA: TGTGCCAGCAGCCAAGGACTAGCGACCTCTGGAGAGCAGTACTTC. This sequence encodes CASSQGLATSGEQYF.

This clonotype was picked up a small number of times. CDR3 sequence: CASSSSTSGWEGEQFF. DNA for the CDR3: TGTGCCAGCAGTTCGTCTACTAGCGGTTGGGAAGGTGAGCAGTTCTTC. The chain recombines TRBV12-3 or TRBV12-4 with TRBJ2-1, with 8 bases that match TRBD2. There are 16 residues in the CDR3. Trimming took 4 bases from V and 9 from J; bases not matched to a gene: 14.

This sequence joins TRBV18 and TRBJ2-1; 8 nucleotides align to TRBD2. From germline, CDR1 is KGHSH and CDR2 LQKENI. This CDR3 has 16 amino acids. The J segment lost 4 bases and the V segment lost 1 base, leaving 6 bases of the junction unmatched. DNA for the CDR3: TGTGCCAGCTCACCACGGTCAGCGGGAGTTTACAATGAGCAGTTCTTC. Amino acids: CASSPRSAGVYNEQFF.

In its sample, this clonotype was seen a few times. The chain is built from TRBV20-1 and TRBJ2-3, with D maybe TRBD2 (7 bases). The ends were cut back, 6 bases at V and 5 bases at J, with 18 bases in the middle. The CDR3 length is 14 residues. CDR1 and CDR2 (germline): DFQATT, SNEGSKA (reference sequence). CDR3 protein: CSALRGGAGDTQYF. The CDR3 DNA reads as TGCAGTGCCCTAAGAGGGGGGGCTGGAGATACGCAGTATTTT.

In this sample, this clonotype turned up a few times. This chain links TRBV7-9 with TRBJ2-7; D gene ambiguous. This CDR3 comprises 15 residues. CDR1 and CDR2 from the germline V gene are SEHNR and FQNEAQ (reference sequence). V gave up 1 base and J gave up 0 bases, with 10 bases separating them. The CDR3 DNA sequence: TGTGCCAGCAGCTTAGAATCGGAAAGCTCCTACGAGCAGTACTTC. Amino acid sequence: CASSLESESSYEQYF. The full variable domain, its missing parts supplied by reference TRBV7-9 and TRBJ2-7, is DTGVSQNPRHKITKRGQNVTFRCDPISEHNRLYWYRQTLGQGPEFLTYFQNEAQLEKSRLLSDRFSAERPKGSFSTLEIQRTEQGDSAMYLCASSLESESSYEQYFGPGTRLTVT.

The chain employs TRBV5-5 and TRBJ2-5, with TRBD2 matching 7 bases. The V and J ends lost 0 bases and 5 bases, in that order; junction bases with no gene match: 10. Germline CDR1 and CDR2: SGHKS and YYEKEE (reference sequence). The CDR3 has 16 residues. CDR3: CASSLAPASGQETQYF. The CDR3 DNA reads TGTGCCAGCAGCTTGGCCCCGGCTAGCGGTCAGGAGACCCAGTACTTC.

This clonotype was found a few times. The V call is TRBV7-2, the J call TRBJ2-2; 9 nucleotides align to TRBD1. The CDR3 length is 18 residues. The ends lost 2 bases at V and 5 bases at J; junction bases unmatched: 12. Germline assignment: CDR1 SGHTA and CDR2 FQGNSA. Written as DNA, the CDR3 is TGTGCCAGCAGCTTACAGGGGATACAGGGGGCAGGGACCGGGGAGCTGTTTTTT. It is translated as CASSLQGIQGAGTGELFF.

The chain recombines TRBV4-1 with TRBJ2-1; TRBD2 matches at 7 bases. This CDR3 contains 13 residues. Germline V gene sequence: CDR1 MGHRA, CDR2 YSYEKL. The trim removed 1 base at V and 8 bases at J, leaving 2 bases unmatched. The CDR3 sequence is CASSQASGDEQFF. The CDR3 DNA reads TGCGCCAGCAGCCAAGCCAGCGGGGATGAGCAGTTCTTC.

In this sample, this clonotype turned up a few times. The chain recombines TRBV7-2 with TRBJ2-7; D not certain. Trimming took 5 bases from V and 6 from J, leaving 8 bases between them. Germline CDR1 reads SGHTA; CDR2 reads FQGNSA. The CDR3 is 11 amino acids. CDR3 residues: CASSPGFEQYF. The CDR3 nucleotides read TGTGCCAGCAGCCCCGGCTTCGAGCAGTACTTC.

This clonotype occurred many times. The V gene is TRBV7-9, the J gene TRBJ2-5, with D perhaps matching TRBD1 (5 bases). Germline V CDR1 and CDR2: SEHNR, FQNEAQ (reference sequence). This CDR3 spans 13 amino acids. The V and J ends lost 3 bases and 1 base respectively, with 6 bases between them. CDR3 in DNA: TGTGCCAGCAGCTTCGACAGCCAAGAGACCCAGTACTTC. It codes for CASSFDSQETQYF.

V is TRBV13 and J is TRBJ1-5; D possibly corresponds to TRBD1 (5 bases). V dropped 3 bases and J dropped 9 bases, with 12 bases sitting between them. This CDR3 has 13 amino acids. Germline V gene data show CDR1 as PRHDT and CDR2 as FYEKMQ (reference sequence). The CDR3 nucleotides read TGTGCCAGCAGCTTGAGGGGTATTCGGCCCCAGCATTTT. Protein: CASSLRGIRPQHF.

V is TRBV14 and J is TRBJ2-7; the D gene is possibly TRBD2 (6 bases). Germline V gene lookup returns CDR1 SGHDN and CDR2 FVKESK. V gave up 2 bases and J gave up 4 bases, with 18 bases separating them. CDR3 length: 16 residues. The CDR3 here is CASSQLRLASLYEQYF. The CDR3 region has the DNA TGTGCCAGCAGCCAATTGCGGCTAGCGAGCTTATACGAGCAGTACTTC.